One and the same sample provided the 2 T cell receptor beta chains below, sequenced in a study of T cell responses to AZD1222 COVID-19 vaccine. The method was immunoSEQ multiplex PCR; TCRdb's version includes in-frame clones alone and lacks a portion of them. The table has 150,000 to 200,000 clones, approximately 94% seen once. Sample: peripheral blood, taken on day 0 of AZD1222 vaccination. The receptor source for this set is an adult in good health.

V is TRBV20-1 and J is TRBJ2-1; 16 nucleotides align to TRBD2. V was clipped by 3 bases and J by 2 bases; unmatched bases: 1. CDR3 size: 16 residues. Germline V gene data show CDR1 as DFQATT and CDR2 as SNEGSKA (reference sequence). In nucleotides, the CDR3 is TGCAGTGCTAGTGGGACTAGCGGGAGGGCCTACAATGAGCAGTTCTTC. Its translation is CSASGTSGRAYNEQFF.

The chain links TRBV2 to TRBJ2-1; 8 bases agree with TRBD2. This CDR3 is built from 14 residues. V trimming: 7 bases; J trimming: 3 bases; junction bases outside the gene matches: 5. CDR1 and CDR2 (germline): SNHLY, FYNNEI. The CDR3 coding sequence is TGTGCCAGCAAAACTAGCGGCAACTACAATGAGCAGTTCTTC. It yields the protein CASKTSGNYNEQFF.